A selection of T cell receptor beta chains follows, all from one sample in a study of control samples from healthy donors and cancer patients. Only in-frame clones appear in the TCRdb table, and some are missing; sequencing was by immunoSEQ multiplex PCR. The sample has roughly 100,000 clones; roughly 88% are singletons. Sequencing was done on a sample of blood. The receptors derive from a man younger than 40 in good health. Both conserved end residues are part of each CDR3. Each record gives: clone size, CDR3 length, V gene, J gene, D gene, CDR3 DNA, CDR3 protein. A D gene is named only where the DNA matches it firmly. Expanded clones get a size class; other rows say once, few or many, or leave the size out.

.	15	TRBV4-1	TRBJ1-4	.	TGCGCCAGCAGCGCTCACAGGGCGCGCAATGAAAAACTGTTTTTT	CASSAHRARNEKLFF
.	15	TRBV19	TRBJ2-7	TRBD1	TGTGCCAGTAGTGCCCCGGGACAGGGGGCGGGGGAGCAGTACTTC	CASSAPGQGAGEQYF
.	13	TRBV30	TRBJ2-7	.	TGTGCCGGGCGGGGGCCCCCGTCCTACGAGCAGTACTTC	CAGRGPPSYEQYF
.	17	TRBV28	TRBJ2-7	TRBD2	TGTGCCAGCAGCTTGGGGCTAGCGGGAGGGAGGCCCTACGAGCAGTACTTC	CASSLGLAGGRPYEQYF
.	15	TRBV19	TRBJ2-1	TRBD2	TGTGCCAGTAGTACCTTTAGCGGGAGGGACAATGAGCAGTTCTTC	CASSTFSGRDNEQFF
once	18	TRBV4-2	TRBJ2-7	TRBD2	TGTGCCAGCAGCCAAGGGCCCGGGACTAGCGGGAGTAAGTCCGAGCAGTACTTC	CASSQGPGTSGSKSEQYF
.	20	TRBV24-1	TRBJ2-2	TRBD2	TGTGCCACCAGTGATCCTCCATGGCCGTCAGCGGGAGGGAACACCGGGGAGCTGTTTTTT	CATSDPPWPSAGGNTGELFF
.	12	TRBV29-1	TRBJ2-3	.	TGCAGCGTTGAGGGCAGCACAGATACGCAGTATTTT	CSVEGSTDTQYF
.	13	TRBV28	TRBJ1-6	.	TGTGCCAGCAGTTTCCCACCCAATTCACCCCTCCACTTT	CASSFPPNSPLHF
.	17	TRBV5-1	TRBJ2-5	TRBD2	TGCGCCAGCAGCTTGGGTCTAGCGGGAGGGACGCAAGAGACCCAGTACTTC	CASSLGLAGGTQETQYF
.	13	TRBV12-3/TRBV12-4	TRBJ2-7	.	TGTGCCAGCAGCCTCGGGACGGACTACGAGCAGTACTTC	CASSLGTDYEQYF
.	14	TRBV19	TRBJ1-4	TRBD1	TGTGCCAGTAGTATACAGGGGGCTAGTGAAAAACTGTTTTTT	CASSIQGASEKLFF
.	16	TRBV7-9	TRBJ2-1	TRBD2	TGTGCCAGCAGCTACCGGCTAGCGGGAGGGTATCAGTGGCAGTTCTTC	CASSYRLAGGYQWQFF
.	13	TRBV19	TRBJ1-5	TRBD1	TGTGCCAGTAGCGGACAGGGAGATCAGCCCCAGCATTTT	CASSGQGDQPQHF
.	14	TRBV18	TRBJ1-6	.	TGTGCCAGCTCACCAGCGATGAATAATTCACCCCTCCACTTT	CASSPAMNNSPLHF
.	16	TRBV5-1	TRBJ2-3	TRBD2	TGCGCCAGCAGCCCGCCTTTAGCGGGAGGCACAGATACGCAGTATTTT	CASSPPLAGGTDTQYF
.	12	TRBV5-6	TRBJ2-7	.	TGTGCCAGCAGCTTCGTGGGGTACGAGCAGTACTTC	CASSFVGYEQYF
once	16	TRBV24-1	TRBJ2-7	TRBD1	TGTGCCACCAGTGGCTCGGGGACAGGGGACTCCTACGAGCAGTACTTC	CATSGSGTGDSYEQYF
.	12	TRBV29-1	TRBJ1-3	.	TGCAGCGTTGAAGTAAGAGGAAACACCATATATTTT	CSVEVRGNTIYF
once	14	TRBV3-1/TRBV3-2	TRBJ1-1	.	TGTGCCAGCAGCCAAGGGGACACCCGGGTCTTGGCTTTCTTT	CASSQGDTRVLAFF
.	13	TRBV7-8	TRBJ2-7	.	TGTGCCAGCAGCCGCCGGGCAGGTAGCGAGCAGTACTTC	CASSRRAGSEQYF
.	13	TRBV7-3	TRBJ2-1	.	TGTGCCAGCAGCTTAGACCTCTGGGGGGAGCAGTTCTTC	CASSLDLWGEQFF
.	13	TRBV12-3/TRBV12-4	TRBJ2-1	.	TGTGCCAGCAGTCCCCGACTAGGGAATGAGCAGTTCTTC	CASSPRLGNEQFF
once	16	TRBV6-1	TRBJ2-1	TRBD2	TGTGCCAGCAGTGAAGCCCTAGCGGGAGGGGGGAGTGGGCAGTTCTTC	CASSEALAGGGSGQFF
.	15	TRBV7-9	TRBJ1-2	TRBD1	TGTGCCAGCAGCTTAGCGGGGACAGAAAGCTATGGCTACACCTTC	CASSLAGTESYGYTF
.	12	TRBV12-3/TRBV12-4	TRBJ1-4	TRBD1	TGTGCCAGCAGTTCGCGGACAGGGAAACTGTTTTTT	CASSSRTGKLFF
.	16	TRBV7-3	TRBJ2-1	TRBD2	TGTGCCAGCAGCGGCGGGATTGGTCTAGCGGACAATGAGCAGTTCTTC	CASSGGIGLADNEQFF
.	16	TRBV19	TRBJ1-4	TRBD1	TGTGCCAGTAGTGTTAAATCCGGGACAGGGGGTGAAAAACTGTTTTTT	CASSVKSGTGGEKLFF
.	13	TRBV7-2	TRBJ2-5	.	TGTGCCAGCAGCTTAGGGGGCCAAGAGACCCAGTACTTC	CASSLGGQETQYF
.	11	TRBV30	TRBJ2-3	.	TGTGCCTGGACATTCACAGATACGCAGTATTTT	CAWTFTDTQYF
.	13	TRBV5-1	TRBJ2-7	.	TGCGCCAGCAGCTTGGCGGCAGGCTACGAGCAGTACTTC	CASSLAAGYEQYF
.	16	TRBV24-1	TRBJ2-1	TRBD2	TGTGCCACCAGTGATTCCGGGACTATAGGAGACAATGAGCAGTTCTTC	CATSDSGTIGDNEQFF
.	14	TRBV7-3	TRBJ1-1	.	TGTGCCAGCAGCTTAAATGGGGTTATCACTGAAGCTTTCTTT	CASSLNGVITEAFF
.	18	TRBV27	TRBJ2-1	TRBD2	TGTGCCAGCAGTTTAGCGGGACTAGCGGGAGGTCGACTGAATGAGCAGTTCTTC	CASSLAGLAGGRLNEQFF
.	12	TRBV27	TRBJ2-3	.	TGTGCCAGCAGTTCGACCGCAGATACGCAGTATTTT	CASSSTADTQYF
.	16	TRBV20-1	TRBJ2-2	TRBD2	TGCAGTGCTAGTGCAGCGGGAGGCCCGAACACCGGGGAGCTGTTTTTT	CSASAAGGPNTGELFF
.	19	TRBV12-2	TRBJ2-1	.	TGTGCAAGTCGCTTAGTATCTGTTGAGTGGCTGAGCTCCTACAATGAGCAGTTCTTC	CASRLVSVEWLSSYNEQFF
.	15	TRBV4-3	TRBJ1-6	.	TGCGCCAGCAGCCAAGATGGACAGTTCCATTCACCCCTCCACTTT	CASSQDGQFHSPLHF
.	18	TRBV4-1	TRBJ2-1	.	TGCGCCAGCAGCCAAGATCGAAGGAGTCGACGGCTTTACAATGAGCAGTTCTTC	CASSQDRRSRRLYNEQFF
once	15	TRBV6-5	TRBJ2-2	TRBD1	TGTGCCAGCAGACAGGGACAGACTTACACCGGGGAGCTGTTTTTT	CASRQGQTYTGELFF
.	11	TRBV5-6	TRBJ1-6	.	TGTGCCAGCAGCTTTTTGGGGGCCCTCCACTTT	CASSFLGALHF
.	13	TRBV2	TRBJ2-5	.	TGTGCCAGCAGTGAATACAGACAAGAGACCCAGTACTTC	CASSEYRQETQYF
.	13	TRBV21-1	TRBJ1-2	.	TGTGCCAACCCGGGTCCGCTTGACTATGGCTACACCTTC	CANPGPLDYGYTF
.	16	TRBV25-1	TRBJ2-7	TRBD1	TGTGCCAGCAGTGCAAGTACCGGGACAGCTATCTACGAGCAGTACTTC	CASSASTGTAIYEQYF
.	15	TRBV24-1	TRBJ2-1	.	TGTGCCACCAGTGATTTGTCAGGGGATTACAATGAGCAGTTCTTC	CATSDLSGDYNEQFF
.	17	TRBV10-3	TRBJ2-5	TRBD2	TGTGCCATCAGGAGAGGGCACCCGGCTAGCGGCCAAGAGACCCAGTACTTC	CAIRRGHPASGQETQYF
.	15	TRBV6-5	TRBJ2-5	.	TGTGCCAGCGCCCCTTGGGCAGGGGAGCAAGAGACCCAGTACTTC	CASAPWAGEQETQYF
.	12	TRBV7-9	TRBJ2-7	.	TGTGCCAGCAGCTTAGTAGATTACGAGCAGTACTTC	CASSLVDYEQYF
.	15	TRBV6-4	TRBJ2-3	.	TGTGCCAGCAGTGACTCGGCGGGAAGCACAGATACGCAGTATTTT	CASSDSAGSTDTQYF
.	15	TRBV27	TRBJ2-5	TRBD2	TGTGCCAGCAGTGAGACTTGGACTAGCGGGGAGACCCAGTACTTC	CASSETWTSGETQYF
.	14	TRBV19	TRBJ2-7	.	TGTGCCAGTAGTTACGCACAAGGCACCTACGAGCAGTACTTC	CASSYAQGTYEQYF
.	16	TRBV27	TRBJ2-7	TRBD1	TGTGCCAGCAGTTTATCGTTCCCAGGGGGTGCCTACGAGCAGTACTTC	CASSLSFPGGAYEQYF